This T cell receptor beta chain emerged from a study of T cell changes during pregnancy in multiple sclerosis. TCRdb keeps only in-frame clones here, not all; method: immunoSEQ multiplex PCR. Of just under 100,000 clones in the sample, approximately 93% were seen once. The CDR3 totals 15 residues. V was pared by 4 bases and J by 1 base, with 5 bases of the junction left unmatched. Germline lookup yields CDR1 LNHDA and CDR2 SQIVND (reference sequence). This receptor was obtained from a female donor with multiple sclerosis, enrolled in a pregnancy study. Sequenced here: peripheral blood, sampled after pregnancy. The rearrangement links TRBV19 to TRBJ2-5; 8 bases align to TRBD2. CDR3 sequence: CASSKTSVSQETQYF. The DNA of the CDR3 is TGTGCCAGTAGTAAGACTAGCGTTTCCCAAGAGACCCAGTACTTC.